Following are 32 T cell receptor beta chains from one sample sequenced in a study of response to subunit inactivated influenza vaccine. TCRdb called the RT-PCR reads again in MiXCR, with one record for every CDR3 protein. The repertoire holds 600,000 to 850,000 distinct CDR3 sequences, with 14% as singletons. This sample comprised PBMCs from blood, obtained around 14 days before vaccination. These receptors originate from a man in his fifties who received an inactivated influenza vaccine.

V and J are TRBV27 and TRBJ2-7, with 7 bases fitting TRBD2. This CDR3 has 15 amino acids. J was trimmed by 1 base and V by 2 bases; bases with no gene match: 5. Germline V lookup: CDR1 MNHEY, CDR2 SMNVEV (reference sequence). CDR3 region: CASSLTGLGSYEQYF. The CDR3 nucleotides read TGTGCCAGCAGTTTAACAGGACTAGGATCCTACGAGCAGTACTTC.

The chain combines TRBV7-9 with TRBJ2-2, with 8 bases that match TRBD2. CDR3 length: 16 residues. J was trimmed by 3 bases and V by 2 bases; bases with no gene match: 5. Germline V CDR1 and CDR2: SEHNR, FQNEAQ (reference sequence). The CDR3 spells CASSLTGGFHTGELFF. The CDR3 nucleotides read TGTGCCAGCAGCTTAACGGGAGGGTTTCACACCGGGGAGCTGTTTTTT.

A note on this clonotype: The CDR3 ends on some other residue instead of the conserved phenylalanine or tryptophan, so this is likely a read error. The chain carries TRBV19 and TRBJ2-3; tentatively, D is TRBD2 (7 bases). The germline V gene has CDR1 LNHDA and CDR2 SQIVND (reference sequence). The V gene lost 6 bases and the J gene lost 5 bases, with 18 bases spanning the gap. This CDR3 comprises 15 residues. The CDR3 protein is CASSREGGREDTQYL. In DNA form, the CDR3 reads TGTGCCAGTAGCCGCGAGGGGGGGCGAGAAGATACGCAGTATCTT.

This clonotype was recorded once. The chain has TRBV6-2 or TRBV6-3 and TRBJ2-3; D may be TRBD1 (6 bases). Per the germline V gene, CDR1 is MNHEY and CDR2 is SVGEGT. Trimming removed 6 bases at V and 2 bases at J, with 15 bases between. The CDR3 runs to 15 residues. In DNA form, the CDR3 reads TGTGCCAGCAGATCGGCGGACAGCCCCACAGATACGCAGTATTTT. Amino acid sequence: CASRSADSPTDTQYF.

This clonotype appeared a few times. This chain links TRBV15 with TRBJ2-3, with TRBD2 matching over 9 bases. The trim removed 3 bases at V and 4 bases at J, leaving 11 bases unmatched. Germline V gives CDR1 LNHNV, CDR2 YYDKDF (reference sequence). The CDR3 contains 17 residues. The CDR3, as DNA: TGTGCCACCAGCAGCCCCGGGACTAGCTCCGCCGCAGATACGCAGTATTTT. This sequence encodes CATSSPGTSSAADTQYF.

This clonotype was seen ten or more times. The J gene is TRBJ1-1, the V gene TRBV5-1; a weak D match, TRBD1 (5 bases). The germline gives CDR1 SGHRS, CDR2 YFSETQ. The CDR3 runs 17 residues. The V and J ends lost 2 bases and 5 bases respectively, with 22 bases between them. CDR3: CASSLGFYAGRGTEAFF. DNA of the CDR3: TGCGCCAGCAGCTTAGGCTTTTATGCGGGTCGGGGGACTGAAGCTTTCTTT.

This clonotype was detected a few times. The chain uses TRBV6-5 and TRBJ2-4; no definite D call. The CDR3 covers 15 residues. The germline V gene encodes CDR1 MNHEY and CDR2 SVGAGI. V was trimmed by 4 bases and J by 0 bases, leaving 10 bases between them. The CDR3 DNA sequence: TGTGCCAGCAGTTCCCCGGACCTAGCCAAAAACATTCAGTACTTC. It translates to CASSSPDLAKNIQYF.

CDR3 in amino acids: CANALGQRNTGELFF. The DNA for the CDR3 is TGTGCGAATGCCCTGGGACAGAGGAACACCGGGGAGCTGTTTTTT. The chain combines TRBV7-2 with TRBJ2-2; TRBD1 aligns across 7 bases. Germline values: CDR1 SGHTA, CDR2 FQGNSA. There are 15 residues in the CDR3.

This clonotype was detected a few times. This sequence joins TRBV5-1 and TRBJ2-3; tentatively, D is TRBD1 (5 bases). The germline V gene encodes CDR1 SGHRS and CDR2 YFSETQ. The germline V and J ends were trimmed by 4 bases and 2 bases, with 14 bases remaining between them. This CDR3 comprises 15 residues. The CDR3 DNA sequence: TGCGCCAGCAGCCCCCAGGGATTTTCCACAGATACGCAGTATTTT. Protein product: CASSPQGFSTDTQYF.

The chain combines TRBV6-6 with TRBJ2-1; 7 bases map to TRBD2. The CDR3 is made up of 12 amino acids. J lost 10 bases, V lost 5 bases, and 5 bases had no gene match. CDR1 and CDR2 from the germline V gene are MNHNY and SVGAGI (reference sequence). This CDR3 reads CASSPTSAEQFF. DNA of the CDR3: TGTGCCAGCAGTCCTACTAGCGCCGAGCAGTTCTTC.

The chain has TRBV4-3 and TRBJ2-5; a weak D match, TRBD1 (6 bases). CDR3 size: 17 residues. V gave up 6 bases and J gave up 3 bases, with 23 bases separating them. The germline gives CDR1 LGHNA, CDR2 YSLEER. CDR3 DNA: TGCGCCAGCAGGACACCTGGGACAAGAGGGGTTGAAGAGACCCAGTACTTC. This codes for CASRTPGTRGVEETQYF.

This clonotype occurred many times. The chain links TRBV6-1 to TRBJ2-5; D unclear. With 2 bases removed from V and 5 bases from J, the gap between germline ends came to 9 bases. The CDR3 spans 13 residues. The germline gives CDR1 MNHNS, CDR2 SASEGT. CDR3 protein: CASSENLRETQYF. In DNA form, the CDR3 reads TGTGCCAGCAGTGAAAATCTTCGGGAGACCCAGTACTTC.

Only a few counts were recorded for this clonotype. The chain uses TRBV28 and TRBJ1-1; 7 bases fit TRBD1. CDR3 size: 15 residues. CDR1 and CDR2 (germline): MDHEN, SYDVKM. V gave up 6 bases and J gave up 1 base; unmatched junction bases: 8. CDR3 in DNA: TGTGCCAGCAGACGACAGGGATTCTGGAACACTGAAGCTTTCTTT. Translation: CASRRQGFWNTEAFF.

This clonotype was seen a handful of times. The genes are TRBV5-1 and TRBJ2-7, with a tentative D call TRBD2 (5 bases). V was shortened by 1 base and J by 6 bases, with 14 bases between the two germline ends. This CDR3 has 14 residues. Germline V lookup: CDR1 SGHRS, CDR2 YFSETQ. The CDR3 coding sequence is TGCGCCAGCAGCTTGCAGTTTCCGGGGTCCGAGCAGTACTTC. This translates into CASSLQFPGSEQYF.

This clonotype was counted a few times. The J gene is TRBJ2-5, the V gene TRBV6-1; D is possibly TRBD1 (6 bases). The CDR3 contains 14 residues. Trimming removed 7 bases from V and 5 bases from J, with 17 bases in between. Per germline, CDR1 MNHNS and CDR2 SASEGT. This CDR3 reads CASTPSRGMETQYF. The CDR3 bases are TGTGCCAGCACCCCTTCCAGGGGAATGGAGACCCAGTACTTC.

This clonotype was observed once. Lacking the conserved final phenylalanine or tryptophan, this CDR3 likely reflects a read error. V gene TRBV5-4 combines with J gene TRBJ2-3; D not certain. Germline V gene data show CDR1 as SGHNT and CDR2 as YYREEE (reference sequence). V was cut by 4 bases and J by 2 bases, with 11 bases left in between. The CDR3 runs 14 residues. CDR3 sequence reads: CASSPKGSTDTQYL. CDR3 sequence (DNA): TGTGCCAGCAGCCCTAAGGGCTCCACAGATACGCAGTATTTA.

This clonotype was seen many times. This chain joins TRBV5-5 and TRBJ2-2, with 7 bases identical to TRBD1. The CDR3 covers 16 residues. With V trimmed by 1 base and J by 1 base, 4 bases remained unmatched. Germline CDR1 reads SGHKS; CDR2 reads YYEKEE (reference sequence). The CDR3 loop reads CASSLYGTVNTGELFF. The CDR3 nucleotides read TGTGCCAGCAGCTTGTATGGGACAGTGAACACCGGGGAGCTGTTTTTT.

This clonotype was counted between two and nine times. V and J are TRBV5-5 and TRBJ2-5; D uncertain. The CDR3 spans 13 residues. The germline CDR1 and CDR2 sequences are SGHKS and YYEKEE (reference sequence). With 5 bases removed from V and 1 base from J, the gap between germline ends came to 9 bases. The CDR3 loop is CASRPHAQETQYF. The DNA of the CDR3 is TGTGCCAGCAGACCACACGCCCAAGAGACCCAGTACTTC. Variable domain in full (rest from reference TRBV5-5 and TRBJ2-5): DAGVTQSPTHLIKTRGQQVTLRCSPISGHKSVSWYQQVLGQGPQFIFQYYEKEERGRGNFPDRFSARQFPNYSSELNVNALLLGDSALYLCASRPHAQETQYFGPGTRLLVL.

This clonotype was seen only a few times. The rearrangement uses TRBV10-2 and TRBJ2-1; unclear D gene. Trimming stripped 4 bases from V and 5 bases from J, with 6 bases between. The germline CDR1 and CDR2 sequences are WSHSY and SAAADI. The CDR3 extends over 12 amino acids. CDR3: CASSAGNNEQFF. The CDR3, as DNA: TGCGCCAGCAGTGCTGGGAACAATGAGCAGTTCTTC.

The gene calls are TRBV6-5 and TRBJ1-2; D remains unclear. V gave up 0 bases and J gave up 3 bases, with 5 bases separating them. CDR1 and CDR2 from the germline V gene are MNHEY and SVGAGI. The CDR3 runs to 13 residues. CDR3 in amino acids: CASSYSKDYGYTF. The CDR3 region has the DNA TGTGCCAGCAGTTACTCAAAGGACTATGGCTACACCTTC.

This clonotype came up a few times. The chain uses TRBV3-1 and TRBJ2-5; TRBD2 matches 8 bases. V was pared by 2 bases and J by 0 bases, with 5 bases of the junction left unmatched. This CDR3 has 16 residues. Germline V gene lookup returns CDR1 LGHDT and CDR2 YNNKEL (reference sequence). The CDR3 sequence: CASSQWGAGDQETQYF. In DNA, the CDR3 is TGTGCCAGCAGCCAATGGGGAGCGGGGGACCAAGAGACCCAGTACTTC.

This clonotype was seen only a few times. The chain has TRBV6-1 and TRBJ2-1; TRBD2 matches 8 bases. CDR3 length equals 15 residues. Germline V CDR1 and CDR2: MNHNS, SASEGT. V trimming: 7 bases; J trimming: 8 bases; junction bases outside the gene matches: 13. Written as DNA, the CDR3 is TGTGCCAGCATGGGGCTAGCGGGTATGTCCTATGAGCAGTTCTTC. Translation gives CASMGLAGMSYEQFF.

The chain links TRBV5-1 to TRBJ2-1; D may be TRBD1 (5 bases). This CDR3 is built from 15 residues. The germline V gene encodes CDR1 SGHRS and CDR2 YFSETQ. The V gene lost 4 bases and the J gene lost 8 bases, with 19 bases spanning the gap. Here the CDR3 DNA reads TGCGCCAGCAGCCAACTGGGGCAGGGAATAGATGAGCAGTTCTTC. This codes for CASSQLGQGIDEQFF.

The genes are TRBV7-2 and TRBJ2-5; D may be TRBD1 (6 bases). Germline-derived CDR1 and CDR2 are SGHTA and FQGNSA. The length of the CDR3 is 15 residues. Trimming shortened V by 0 bases and J by 1 base, and 9 bases separated the two germline ends. The CDR3 nucleotides read TGTGCCAGCAGCTTAGCGGCCAGGGGCCAAGAGACCCAGTACTTC. It is translated as CASSLAARGQETQYF.

The CDR3 loop reads CAISEEGGQETQYF. Written as DNA, the CDR3 is TGTGCCATCAGTGAGGAGGGAGGCCAAGAGACCCAGTACTTC. The chain joins TRBV10-3 to TRBJ2-5; possible D gene TRBD2, 6 bases. The CDR3 covers 14 residues. CDR1 is ENHRY and CDR2 is SYGVKD in the germline V gene. V was shortened by 2 bases and J by 1 base, with 8 bases between the two germline ends.

This clonotype was recorded a few times. The chain carries TRBV5-6 and TRBJ2-1, with 7 positions matching TRBD2. Looked up from germline, CDR1 is SGHDT and CDR2 is YYEEEE. The junction had 17 bases not matched to a gene; V was cut back by 4 bases and J by 4 bases. CDR3 length equals 18 residues. Written as DNA, the CDR3 is TGTGCCAGCAGCCGAGGGCTCAGCGGGATTAGTAGGTACAATGAGCAGTTCTTC. Amino acid sequence: CASSRGLSGISRYNEQFF.

This clonotype was seen ten or more times. The chain couples TRBV29-1 to TRBJ1-1; D may be TRBD1 (6 bases). The CDR3 length is 12 residues. V lost 3 bases and J 8 bases, leaving 13 bases between the germline ends. The germline V gene encodes CDR1 SQVTM and CDR2 ANQGSEA. As DNA, the CDR3 is TGCAGCGTTGACTACTTAGGGACAGAAGCTTTCTTT. This translates into CSVDYLGTEAFF.

J is TRBJ2-7 and V is TRBV10-3, with TRBD2 matching over 8 bases. This CDR3 spans 12 amino acids. V trimming: 8 bases; J trimming: 5 bases; junction bases outside the gene matches: 5. Germline V gives CDR1 ENHRY, CDR2 SYGVKD. CDR3 in amino acids: CAIAGGSDEQYF. The CDR3 DNA reads as TGTGCCATCGCGGGGGGCAGCGACGAGCAGTACTTC.

The V and J genes are TRBV7-8 and TRBJ2-7; D gene unclear. The ends were cut back, 1 base at V and 6 bases at J, with 7 bases in the middle. This CDR3 has 12 amino acids. Germline lookup yields CDR1 SGHVS and CDR2 FQNEAQ. This chain's CDR3 is CASSLGPSEQYF. As DNA, the CDR3 is TGTGCCAGCAGCTTAGGCCCCTCCGAGCAGTACTTC.

By proportion, this clonotype is medium-sized. The chain links TRBV6-2 or TRBV6-3 to TRBJ2-1; maybe TRBD2 (6 bases). Germline V gene data show CDR1 as MNHEY and CDR2 as SVGEGT. This CDR3 region has 15 residues. Between the trimmed V and J ends, which lost 1 base and 7 bases, there was a span of 14 bases. The CDR3 loop reads CASSYLAEGENEQFF. In DNA form, the CDR3 reads TGTGCCAGCAGTTACTTAGCGGAGGGCGAGAATGAGCAGTTCTTC.

This chain joins TRBV15 and TRBJ2-3, with 10 bases identical to TRBD1. V lost 0 bases and J lost 3; bases outside the gene matches: 3. CDR3 length equals 16 residues. The germline V gene has CDR1 LNHNV and CDR2 YYDKDF (reference sequence). CDR3: CATSRETGGLTDTQYF. For the CDR3, the DNA is TGTGCCACCAGCAGAGAGACAGGGGGCCTGACAGATACGCAGTATTTT. The variable domain in full, with the rest retrieved from reference TRBV15 and TRBJ2-3, is DAMVIQNPRYQVTQFGKPVTLSCSQTLNHNVMYWYQQKSSQAPKLLFHYYDKDFNNEADTPDNFQSRRPNTSFCFLDIRSPGLGDTAMYLCATSRETGGLTDTQYFGPGTRLTVL.

This chain joins TRBV7-9 and TRBJ2-5; D uncertain. The CDR3 runs to 15 residues. The germline V and J ends were trimmed by 4 bases and 5 bases, with 17 bases remaining between them. Germline assignment: CDR1 SEHNR and CDR2 FQNEAQ (reference sequence). The CDR3: CASSSRHAPLETQYF. The CDR3 nucleotides read TGTGCCAGCAGCTCAAGACATGCCCCCTTGGAGACCCAGTACTTC.